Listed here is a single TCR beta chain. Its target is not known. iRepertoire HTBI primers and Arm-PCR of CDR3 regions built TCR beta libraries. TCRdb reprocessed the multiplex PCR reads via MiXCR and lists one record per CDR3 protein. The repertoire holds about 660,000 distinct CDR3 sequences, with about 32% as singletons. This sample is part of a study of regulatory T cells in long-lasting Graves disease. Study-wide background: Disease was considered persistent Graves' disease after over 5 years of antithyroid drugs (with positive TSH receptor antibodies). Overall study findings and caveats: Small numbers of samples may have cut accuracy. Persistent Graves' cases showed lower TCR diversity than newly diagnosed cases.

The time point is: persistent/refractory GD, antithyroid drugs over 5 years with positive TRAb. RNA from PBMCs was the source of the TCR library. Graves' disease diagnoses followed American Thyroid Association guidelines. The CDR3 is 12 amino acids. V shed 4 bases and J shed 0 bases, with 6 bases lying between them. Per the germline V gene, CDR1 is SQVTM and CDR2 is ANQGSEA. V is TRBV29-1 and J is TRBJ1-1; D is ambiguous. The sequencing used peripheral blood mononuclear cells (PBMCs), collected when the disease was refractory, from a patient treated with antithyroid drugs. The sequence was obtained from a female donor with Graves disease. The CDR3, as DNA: TGCAGCGTTGTAGCGGTGAACACTGAAGCTTTCTTT. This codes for CSVVAVNTEAFF.